These T cell receptor beta chains were read from a single sample in a study of monozygotic twins with inflammatory bowel disease. TCRdb re-analyzed the 5' RACE reads; it lists each CDR3 protein once, without DNA. Its table lists over 200,000 distinct CDR3 sequences. What was sequenced was blood. These receptors originate from a human donor with ulcerative colitis or Crohn's disease, or a healthy co-twin of an affected twin (not recorded which). CDR3s include the opening cysteine and the closing phenylalanine or tryptophan. The order of the fields is J gene, V gene, CDR3 protein.

TRBJ2-7 | TRBV7-2 | CASSYASRTYEQYF
TRBJ2-1 | TRBV6-2/TRBV6-3 | CASTYMRGLRDNEQFF
TRBJ2-1 | TRBV5-1 | CASSYQTDNEQFF
TRBJ2-1 | TRBV18 | CASRAGENEQFF
TRBJ1-1 | TRBV20-1 | CSAQGGGWNTEAFF
TRBJ2-7 | TRBV4-1 | CASSHLVHSSYEQYF
TRBJ2-3 | TRBV4-1 | CASSQSTALGDTQYF
TRBJ2-2 | TRBV5-6 | CASSLAGWTGANTGELFF
TRBJ2-5 | TRBV20-1 | CSASSLATETQYF
TRBJ2-7 | TRBV18 | CASSPGRGTSGPYEQYF
TRBJ1-1 | TRBV5-5 | CASSLVVRNSVHTEAFF
TRBJ1-3 | TRBV10-3 | CAMTGGSGNTIYF
TRBJ2-2 | TRBV5-1 | CASSWKGVANTGELFF
TRBJ1-3 | TRBV7-9 | CASSLGVGQSGNTIYF
TRBJ2-5 | TRBV7-9 | CASSLPLGVETQYF
TRBJ2-7 | TRBV13 | CASSPGLAGGTYEQYF
TRBJ1-1 | TRBV20-1 | CSARDRQGVFRGNTEAFF